This T cell receptor beta chain appears in the sequencing data of a study of cytomegalovirus exposure and HLA in healthy donors. The method was immunoSEQ multiplex PCR; TCRdb's version includes in-frame clones alone and lacks a portion of them. This sample has some 340,000 clones, with roughly nine tenths found just once. CDR3 size: 14 residues. V was cut by 8 bases and J by 1 base, with 16 bases left in between. CDR1 and CDR2 (germline): GTSNPN, SVGIG (reference sequence). This clone was found a few times. Its matching antigen is unknown. Findings of the study overall: The study flagged approximately 180 TCR beta chains as cytomegalovirus-associated. The TCR clusters that emerged in the first cohort tended, a later analysis found, to co-occur in the 120 or so validation repertoires. Published work reported that the classifier diagnosed cytomegalovirus status with high specificity and sensitivity.

The specimen was PBMCs. V usage is TRBV30 and J usage is TRBJ2-3; D remains unclear. The clonotype originates from a woman younger than 45 in good health and CMV-seropositive. The CDR3 nucleotides are TGTGCCGCGGCGCTGCGCGCAGGCACAGATACGCAGTATTTT. Protein product: CAAALRAGTDTQYF.